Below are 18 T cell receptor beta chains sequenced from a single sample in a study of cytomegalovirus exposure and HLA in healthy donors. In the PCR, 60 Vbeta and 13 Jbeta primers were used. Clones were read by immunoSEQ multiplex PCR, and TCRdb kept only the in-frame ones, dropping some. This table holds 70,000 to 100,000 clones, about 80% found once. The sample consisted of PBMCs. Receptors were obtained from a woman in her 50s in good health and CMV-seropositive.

In nucleotides, the CDR3 is TGCGCCAGCAGCTTGGCCCGATCGGACAGGGGTTACACCGGGGAGCTGTTTTTT. Amino acid sequence: CASSLARSDRGYTGELFF. The V gene is TRBV5-1, the J gene TRBJ2-2, with 9 positions matching TRBD1. Trimming removed 0 bases from V and 3 bases from J; junction bases left unmatched: 9. Germline V gene data show CDR1 as SGHRS and CDR2 as YFSETQ. This CDR3 contains 18 residues.

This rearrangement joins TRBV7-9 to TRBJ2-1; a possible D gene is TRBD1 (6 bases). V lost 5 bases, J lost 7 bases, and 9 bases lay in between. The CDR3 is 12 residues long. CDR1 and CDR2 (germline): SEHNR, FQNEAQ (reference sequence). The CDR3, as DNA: TGTGCCAGCAGCGATGGGACAAATGAGCAGTTCTTC. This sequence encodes CASSDGTNEQFF.

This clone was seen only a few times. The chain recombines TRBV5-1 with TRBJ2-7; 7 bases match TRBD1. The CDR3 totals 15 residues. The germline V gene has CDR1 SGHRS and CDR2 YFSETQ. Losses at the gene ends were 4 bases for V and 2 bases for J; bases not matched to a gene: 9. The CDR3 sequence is CASSPGTVNTYEQYF. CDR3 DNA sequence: TGCGCCAGCAGCCCAGGGACAGTGAATACCTACGAGCAGTACTTC.

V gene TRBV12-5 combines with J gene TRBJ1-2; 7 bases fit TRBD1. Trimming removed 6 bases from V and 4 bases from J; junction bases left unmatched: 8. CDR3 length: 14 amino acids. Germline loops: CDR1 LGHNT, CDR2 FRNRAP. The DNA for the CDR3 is TGTGCTAGTGGCCATCGGACAGGCCTCTATGGCTACACCTTC. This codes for CASGHRTGLYGYTF.

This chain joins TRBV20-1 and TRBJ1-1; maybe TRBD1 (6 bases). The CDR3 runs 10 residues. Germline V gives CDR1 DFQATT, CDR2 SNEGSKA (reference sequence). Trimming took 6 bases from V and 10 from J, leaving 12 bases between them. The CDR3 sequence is CSAAQGGAFF. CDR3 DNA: TGCAGTGCGGCACAGGGTGGAGCTTTCTTT.

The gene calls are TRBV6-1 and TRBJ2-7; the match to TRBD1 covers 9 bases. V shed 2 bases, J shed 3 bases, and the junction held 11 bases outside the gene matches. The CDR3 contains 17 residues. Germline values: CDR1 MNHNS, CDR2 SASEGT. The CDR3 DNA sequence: TGTGCCAGCAGTGAACCCCTAGTATGGACAGGGGACTACGAGCAGTACGTC. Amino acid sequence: CASSEPLVWTGDYEQYV.

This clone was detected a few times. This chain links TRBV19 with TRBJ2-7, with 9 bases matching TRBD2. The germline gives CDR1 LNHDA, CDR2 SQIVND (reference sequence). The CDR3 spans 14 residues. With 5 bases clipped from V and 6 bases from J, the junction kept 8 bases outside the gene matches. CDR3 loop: CASSPTSGITEQYV. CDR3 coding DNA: TGTGCCAGTAGTCCGACTAGCGGTATCACCGAGCAGTACGTC.

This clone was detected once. The CDR3: CASGGARVPAETQYF. The CDR3 region has the DNA TGTGCCAGCGGGGGGGCACGGGTTCCGGCGGAGACCCAGTACTTC. The gene calls are TRBV6-5 and TRBJ2-5, with a possible D match to TRBD2 (7 bases). V shed 8 bases and J shed 5 bases, with 21 bases lying between them. CDR1 is MNHEY and CDR2 is SVGAGI in the germline V gene. CDR3 length: 15 residues.

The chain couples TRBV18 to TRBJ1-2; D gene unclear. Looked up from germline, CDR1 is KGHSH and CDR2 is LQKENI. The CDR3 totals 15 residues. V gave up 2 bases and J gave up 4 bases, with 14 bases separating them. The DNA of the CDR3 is TGTGCCAGCTCACCAGGAAACGGGGAATCCTATGGCTACACCTTC. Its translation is CASSPGNGESYGYTF.

CDR3 protein: CASSYGTQTSGELFF. CDR3 DNA: TGTGCCAGCAGTTACGGGACACAAACTTCCGGGGAGCTGTTTTTT. The chain employs TRBV6-5 and TRBJ2-2, with D maybe TRBD1 (6 bases). The CDR3 is 15 residues long. V lost 2 bases, J lost 6 bases, and 13 bases lay in between. Germline values: CDR1 MNHEY, CDR2 SVGAGI.

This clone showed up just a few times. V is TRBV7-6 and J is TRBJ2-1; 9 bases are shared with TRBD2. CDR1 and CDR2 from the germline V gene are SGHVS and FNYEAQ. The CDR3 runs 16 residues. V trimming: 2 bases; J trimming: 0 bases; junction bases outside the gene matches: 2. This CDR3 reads CASSLRTSVSYNEQFF. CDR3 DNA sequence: TGTGCCAGCAGCTTAAGGACTAGCGTCTCCTACAATGAGCAGTTCTTC. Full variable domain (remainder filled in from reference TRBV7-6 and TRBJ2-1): GAGVSQSPRYKVTKRGQDVALRCDPISGHVSLYWYRQALGQGPEFLTYFNYEAQQDKSGLPNDRFSAERPEGSISTLTIQRTEQRDSAMYRCASSLRTSVSYNEQFFGPGTRLTVL.

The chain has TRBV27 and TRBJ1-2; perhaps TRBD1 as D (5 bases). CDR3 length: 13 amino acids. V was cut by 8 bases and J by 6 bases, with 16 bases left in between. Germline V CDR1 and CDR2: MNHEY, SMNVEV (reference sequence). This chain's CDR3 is CASVSAQGNGYTF. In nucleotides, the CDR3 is TGTGCCAGCGTCTCTGCTCAGGGTAATGGCTACACCTTC.

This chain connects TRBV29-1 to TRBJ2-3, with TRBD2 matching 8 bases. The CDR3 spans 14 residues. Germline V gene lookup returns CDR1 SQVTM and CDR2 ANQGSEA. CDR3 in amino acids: CSSTGGGSTDTQYF. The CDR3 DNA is TGCAGTTCGACCGGCGGGGGGAGCACAGATACGCAGTATTTT.

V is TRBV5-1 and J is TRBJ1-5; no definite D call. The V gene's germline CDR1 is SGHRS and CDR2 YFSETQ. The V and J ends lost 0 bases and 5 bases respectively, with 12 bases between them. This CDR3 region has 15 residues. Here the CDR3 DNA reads TGCGCCAGCAGCTTGGTCAGCGGACGGGATCAGCCCCAGCATTTT. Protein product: CASSLVSGRDQPQHF. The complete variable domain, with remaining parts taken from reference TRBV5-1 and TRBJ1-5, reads KAGVTQTPRYLIKTRGQQVTLSCSPISGHRSVSWYQQTPGQGLQFLFEYFSETQRNKGNFPGRFSGRQFSNSRSEMNVSTLELGDSALYLCASSLVSGRDQPQHFGDGTRLSIL.

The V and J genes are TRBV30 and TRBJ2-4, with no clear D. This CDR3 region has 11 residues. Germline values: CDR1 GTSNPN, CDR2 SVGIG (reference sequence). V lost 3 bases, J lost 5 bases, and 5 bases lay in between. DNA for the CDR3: TGTGCCTGGAGGGAGCAAAACATTCAGTACTTC. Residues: CAWREQNIQYF. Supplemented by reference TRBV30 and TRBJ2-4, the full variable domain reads SQTIHQWPATLVQPVGSPLSLECTVEGTSNPNLYWYRQAAGRGLQLLFYSVGIGQISSEVPQNLSASRPQDRQFILSSKKLLLSDSGFYLCAWREQNIQYFGAGTRLSVL.

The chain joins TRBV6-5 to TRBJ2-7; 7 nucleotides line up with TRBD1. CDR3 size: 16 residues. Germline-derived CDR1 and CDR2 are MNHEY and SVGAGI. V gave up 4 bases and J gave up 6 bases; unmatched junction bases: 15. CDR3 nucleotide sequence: TGTGCCAGCAGTTCTACCTCTAGGGGGCGCCAGTCCGAGCAGTACTTC. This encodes CASSSTSRGRQSEQYF.

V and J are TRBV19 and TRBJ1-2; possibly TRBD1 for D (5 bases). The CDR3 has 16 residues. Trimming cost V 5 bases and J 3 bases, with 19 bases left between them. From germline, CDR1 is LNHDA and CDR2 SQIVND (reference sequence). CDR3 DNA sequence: TGTGCCAGTAGTGATCGGGACTGGTACACCTACTATGGCTACACCTTC. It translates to CASSDRDWYTYYGYTF.

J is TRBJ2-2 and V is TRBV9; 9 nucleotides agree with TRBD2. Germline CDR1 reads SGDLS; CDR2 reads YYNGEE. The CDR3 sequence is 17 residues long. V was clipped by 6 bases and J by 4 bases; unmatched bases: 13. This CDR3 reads CASTKSGGNRGTGELFF. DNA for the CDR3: TGTGCCAGCACCAAAAGCGGGGGGAACCGCGGCACCGGGGAGCTGTTTTTT.